The rows below give T cell receptor beta chains drawn from one sample of a study of T cells expressing NK-cell markers. TCRdb re-called the 5' RACE reads; every CDR3 protein appears as one record, without DNA. In all, the sample yields 130,000 to 150,000 distinct CDR3 sequences. Sequences were obtained from blood T cells: a sorted CD56 or NKG2C T cell subset, CD4+ or CD8+ T cells, or bulk PBMC T cells (not recorded which). These TCRs come from a man aged 18 to 30 in good health. The CDR3 runs from the conserved cysteine through the conserved F or W.

>TRBJ2-1|TRBV4-3
CASSQDWNSGRWNEQFF
>TRBJ1-2|TRBV12-3/TRBV12-4
CASSFRTGDFNGYTF
>TRBJ1-1|TRBV5-6
CASSSRPKNTEAFF
>TRBJ1-2|TRBV6-5
CASSYSGMGGYGYTF
>TRBJ2-3|TRBV6-5
CASSYSIAGSTDTQYF
>TRBJ2-7|TRBV6-1
CASSEAAPYEQYF
>TRBJ2-5|TRBV5-6
CASSFGAARETQYF
>TRBJ2-2|TRBV5-5
CASSFAHTGELFF
>TRBJ2-1|TRBV20-1
CSARVRLAGGVNEQFF
>TRBJ2-7|TRBV5-6
CASSLGSGITYEQYF
>TRBJ2-7|TRBV29-1
CSVDRGYEQYF
>TRBJ2-7|TRBV3-1
CASSQGVSPTYEQYF
>TRBJ2-2|TRBV5-6
CASSYGDLRDPSTGELFF
>TRBJ2-5|TRBV5-5
CASSPSLGSETQYF
>TRBJ2-7|TRBV10-3
CAISESRQLHEQYF
>TRBJ2-3|TRBV5-6
CASSLVAGVDTQYF
>TRBJ1-1|TRBV12-3/TRBV12-4
CASRNPGQRNTEAFF
>TRBJ2-3|TRBV29-1
CSVDIVADTQYF
>TRBJ2-3|TRBV12-3/TRBV12-4
CASRGTDTQYF
>TRBJ2-1|TRBV27
CASSPTTSGSGREQFF
>TRBJ2-1|TRBV5-1
CASSPGHTHEQFF
>TRBJ2-1|TRBV11-2
CASSLVRAGGHNEQFF
>TRBJ2-6|TRBV28
CASSLPAGEVSGANVLTF
>TRBJ1-1|TRBV5-1
CASRAWVRTEAFF
>TRBJ2-1|TRBV30
CAWSQGNEQFF
>TRBJ2-2|TRBV6-2/TRBV6-3
CASRAGIPGELFF
>TRBJ2-1|TRBV4-1
CASAPGISYNEQFF
>TRBJ2-7|TRBV10-3
CAISESNHEQYF
>TRBJ1-1|TRBV19
CASNPGGNTEAFF
>TRBJ2-1|TRBV12-3/TRBV12-4
CASGTSGSSYNEQFF
>TRBJ2-1|TRBV12-3/TRBV12-4
CASSPGLVREQFF
>TRBJ2-3|TRBV12-3/TRBV12-4
CASSLAGGTDTQYF
>TRBJ2-1|TRBV11-2
CASSLKSGGSYNEQFF
>TRBJ2-7|TRBV6-2/TRBV6-3
CASSYRPGSYEQYF
>TRBJ2-3|TRBV7-8
CASRQSRGRVDTQYF
>TRBJ1-1|TRBV12-3/TRBV12-4
CASSLLPGDEAFF
>TRBJ2-4|TRBV12-3/TRBV12-4
CASSLVASGTRVIQYF
>TRBJ2-2|TRBV4-1
CASSQVETSFFPGELFF
>TRBJ1-2|TRBV9
CASSPDRNYGYTF
>TRBJ2-2|TRBV28
CASSRGVRGQNTGELFF
>TRBJ1-1|TRBV30
CAWSVSTEAFF
>TRBJ2-1|TRBV10-2
CASRKEPHYTGDEQFF